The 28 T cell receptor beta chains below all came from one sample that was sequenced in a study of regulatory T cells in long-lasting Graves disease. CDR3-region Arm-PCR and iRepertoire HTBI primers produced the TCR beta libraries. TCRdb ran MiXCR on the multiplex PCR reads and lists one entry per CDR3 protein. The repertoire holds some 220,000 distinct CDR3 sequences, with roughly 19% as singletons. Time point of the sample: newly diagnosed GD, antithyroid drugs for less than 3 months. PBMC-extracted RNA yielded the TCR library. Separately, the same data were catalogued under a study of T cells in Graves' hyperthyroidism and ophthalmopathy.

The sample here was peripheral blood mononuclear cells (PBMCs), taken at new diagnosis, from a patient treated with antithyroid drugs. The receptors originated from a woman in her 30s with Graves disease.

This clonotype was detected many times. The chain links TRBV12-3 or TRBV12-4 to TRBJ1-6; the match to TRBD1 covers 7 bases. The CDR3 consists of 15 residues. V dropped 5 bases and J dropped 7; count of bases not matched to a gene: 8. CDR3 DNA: TGTGCCAGCAGTCCGACCGGGACAGCCAATTCACCCCTCCACTTT. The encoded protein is CASSPTGTANSPLHF.

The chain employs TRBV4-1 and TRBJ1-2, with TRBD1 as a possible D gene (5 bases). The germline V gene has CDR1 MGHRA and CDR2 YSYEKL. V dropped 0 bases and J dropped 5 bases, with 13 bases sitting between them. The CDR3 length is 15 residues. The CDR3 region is CASSQEQDRRYGYTF. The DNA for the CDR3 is TGCGCCAGCAGCCAAGAACAGGACCGAAGGTATGGCTACACCTTC.

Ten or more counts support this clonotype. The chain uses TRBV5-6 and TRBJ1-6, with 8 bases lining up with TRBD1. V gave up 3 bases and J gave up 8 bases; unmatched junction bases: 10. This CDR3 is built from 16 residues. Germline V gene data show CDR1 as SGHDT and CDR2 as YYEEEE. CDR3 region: CASSWWNRGTDSPLHF. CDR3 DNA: TGTGCCAGCAGCTGGTGGAACAGGGGGACTGATTCACCCCTCCACTTT.

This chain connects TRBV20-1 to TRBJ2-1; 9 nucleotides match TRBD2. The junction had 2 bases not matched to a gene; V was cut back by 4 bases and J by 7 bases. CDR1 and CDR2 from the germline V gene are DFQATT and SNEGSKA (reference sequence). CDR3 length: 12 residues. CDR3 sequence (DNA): TGCAGTGCTACTAGCGGGATAAATGAGCAGTTCTTC. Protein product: CSATSGINEQFF.

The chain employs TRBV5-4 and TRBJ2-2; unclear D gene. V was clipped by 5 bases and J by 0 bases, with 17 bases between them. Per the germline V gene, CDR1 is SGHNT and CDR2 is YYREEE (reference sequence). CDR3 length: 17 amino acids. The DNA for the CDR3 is TGTGCCAGCAGGTCGACATCAGACCTTGCGAACACCGGGGAGCTGTTTTTT. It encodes CASRSTSDLANTGELFF.

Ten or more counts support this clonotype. This CDR3 is CASSESGRTTEAFF. The CDR3 DNA reads TGTGCCAGCAGTGAATCCGGACGGACCACTGAAGCTTTCTTT. The chain couples TRBV6-1 to TRBJ1-1, with unresolved D. Between the trimmed V and J ends, which lost 2 bases and 4 bases, there was a span of 11 bases. Germline V CDR1 and CDR2: MNHNS, SASEGT. CDR3 length equals 14 residues.

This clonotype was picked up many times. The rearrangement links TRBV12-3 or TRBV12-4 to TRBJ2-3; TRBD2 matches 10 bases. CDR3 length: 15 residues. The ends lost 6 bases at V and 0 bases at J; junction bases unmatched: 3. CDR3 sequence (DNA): TGTGCCAGCAGCATAGCGGGAGGAAGCACAGATACGCAGTATTTT. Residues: CASSIAGGSTDTQYF.

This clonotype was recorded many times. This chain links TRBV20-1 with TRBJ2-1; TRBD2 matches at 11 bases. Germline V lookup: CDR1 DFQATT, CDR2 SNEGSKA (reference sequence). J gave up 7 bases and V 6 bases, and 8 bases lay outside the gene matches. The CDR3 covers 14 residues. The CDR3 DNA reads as TGCAGTGCCAATAGCGGGAGGGCCGGTAATGAGCAGTTCTTC. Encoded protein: CSANSGRAGNEQFF.

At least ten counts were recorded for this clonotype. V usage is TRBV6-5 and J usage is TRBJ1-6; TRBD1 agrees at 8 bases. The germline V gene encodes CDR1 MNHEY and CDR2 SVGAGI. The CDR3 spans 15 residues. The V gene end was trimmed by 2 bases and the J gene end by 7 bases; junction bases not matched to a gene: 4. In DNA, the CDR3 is TGTGCCAGCAGTTACGGAACAGGGGGAAATTCACCCCTCCACTTT. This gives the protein CASSYGTGGNSPLHF.

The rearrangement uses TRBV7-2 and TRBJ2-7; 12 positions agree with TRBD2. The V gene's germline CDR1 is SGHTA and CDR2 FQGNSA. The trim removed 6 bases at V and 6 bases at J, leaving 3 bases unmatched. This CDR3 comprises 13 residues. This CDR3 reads CASRATSGSEQYF. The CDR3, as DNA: TGTGCCAGCAGGGCGACTAGCGGGAGCGAGCAGTACTTC.

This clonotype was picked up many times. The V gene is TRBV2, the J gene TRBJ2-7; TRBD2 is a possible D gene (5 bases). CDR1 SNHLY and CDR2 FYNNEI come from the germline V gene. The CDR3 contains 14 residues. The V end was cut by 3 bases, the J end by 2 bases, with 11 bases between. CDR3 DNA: TGTGCCAGCAGTGACCATCTAGCAGCCTACGAGCAGTACTTC. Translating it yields CASSDHLAAYEQYF.

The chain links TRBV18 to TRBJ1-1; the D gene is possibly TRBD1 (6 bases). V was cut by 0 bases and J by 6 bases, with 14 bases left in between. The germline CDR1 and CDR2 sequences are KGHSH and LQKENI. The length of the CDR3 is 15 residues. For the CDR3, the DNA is TGTGCCAGCTCACCACCTCTCGGGGCAGGGGCTGAAGCTTTCTTT. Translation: CASSPPLGAGAEAFF. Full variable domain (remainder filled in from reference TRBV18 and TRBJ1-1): NAGVMQNPRHLVRRRGQEARLRCSPMKGHSHVYWYRQLPEEGLKFMVYLQKENIIDESGMPKERFSAEFPKEGPSILRIQQVVRGDSAAYFCASSPPLGAGAEAFFGQGTRLTVV.

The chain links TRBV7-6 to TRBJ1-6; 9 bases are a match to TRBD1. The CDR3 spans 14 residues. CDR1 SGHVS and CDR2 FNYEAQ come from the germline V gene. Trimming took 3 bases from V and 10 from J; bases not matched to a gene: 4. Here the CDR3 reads CASSFRTGDSPLHF. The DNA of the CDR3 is TGTGCCAGCAGCTTTCGGACAGGGGACTCACCCCTCCACTTT.

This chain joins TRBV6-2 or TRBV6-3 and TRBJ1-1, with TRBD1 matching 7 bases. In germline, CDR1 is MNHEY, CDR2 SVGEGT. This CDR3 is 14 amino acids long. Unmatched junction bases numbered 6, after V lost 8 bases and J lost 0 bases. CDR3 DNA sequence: TGTGCCAGCCTAAGGGGGCACATGAACACTGAAGCTTTCTTT. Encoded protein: CASLRGHMNTEAFF.

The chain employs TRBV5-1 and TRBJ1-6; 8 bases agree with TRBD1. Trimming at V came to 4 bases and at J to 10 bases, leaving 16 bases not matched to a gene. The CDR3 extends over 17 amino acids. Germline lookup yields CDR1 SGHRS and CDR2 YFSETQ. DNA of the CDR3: TGCGCCAGCAGCCCTGAGGACAGGGCGTTGAGAAAATCACCCCTCCACTTT. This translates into CASSPEDRALRKSPLHF.

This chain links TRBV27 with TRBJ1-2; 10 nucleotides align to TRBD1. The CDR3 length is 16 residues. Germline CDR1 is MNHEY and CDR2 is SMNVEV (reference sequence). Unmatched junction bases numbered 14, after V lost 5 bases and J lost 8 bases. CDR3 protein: CASSRKTGTGVLGYTF. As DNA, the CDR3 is TGTGCCAGCAGTCGGAAGACCGGGACAGGGGTACTGGGCTACACCTTC.

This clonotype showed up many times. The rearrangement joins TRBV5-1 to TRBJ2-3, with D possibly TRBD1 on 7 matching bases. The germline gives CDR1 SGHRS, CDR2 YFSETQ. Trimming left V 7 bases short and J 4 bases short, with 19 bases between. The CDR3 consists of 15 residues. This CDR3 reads CASERTSRGADTQYF. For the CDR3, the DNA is TGCGCCAGCGAACGGACGTCCAGGGGGGCAGATACGCAGTATTTT.

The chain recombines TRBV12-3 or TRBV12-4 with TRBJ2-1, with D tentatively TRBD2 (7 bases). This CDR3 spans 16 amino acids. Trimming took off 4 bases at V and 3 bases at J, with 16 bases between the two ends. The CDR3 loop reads CASSSEGEGHYNEQFF. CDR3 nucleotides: TGTGCCAGCAGTTCTGAGGGGGAGGGCCACTACAATGAGCAGTTCTTC.

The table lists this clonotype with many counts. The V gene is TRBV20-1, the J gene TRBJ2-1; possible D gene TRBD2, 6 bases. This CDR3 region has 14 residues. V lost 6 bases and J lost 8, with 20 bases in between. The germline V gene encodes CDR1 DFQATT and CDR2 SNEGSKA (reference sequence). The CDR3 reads CSALAEPMGDEQFF. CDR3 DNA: TGCAGTGCCTTAGCGGAGCCGATGGGCGATGAGCAGTTCTTC.

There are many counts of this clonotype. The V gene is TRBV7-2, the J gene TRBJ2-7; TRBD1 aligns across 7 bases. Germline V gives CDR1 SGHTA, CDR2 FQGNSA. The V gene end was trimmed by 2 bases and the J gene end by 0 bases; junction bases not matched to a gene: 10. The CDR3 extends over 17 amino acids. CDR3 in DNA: TGTGCCAGCAGCTTAAGGCCATCGACAGGGATCTCCTACGAGCAGTACTTC. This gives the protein CASSLRPSTGISYEQYF.

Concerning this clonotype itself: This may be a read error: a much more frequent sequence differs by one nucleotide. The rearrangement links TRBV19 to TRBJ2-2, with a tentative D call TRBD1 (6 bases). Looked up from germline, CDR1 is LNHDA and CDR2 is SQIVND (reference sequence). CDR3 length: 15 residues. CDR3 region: CARSISRGRTGELFF. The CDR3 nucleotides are TGTGCCAGAAGTATAAGCAGGGGAAGAACCGGGGAGCTGTTTTTT.

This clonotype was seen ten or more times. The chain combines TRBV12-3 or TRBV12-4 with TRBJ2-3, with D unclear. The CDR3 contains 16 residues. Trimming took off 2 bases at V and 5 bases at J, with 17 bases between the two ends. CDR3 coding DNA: TGTGCCAGCAGTTTATTATCGAAGGAAGGGATAGATACGCAGTATTTT. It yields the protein CASSLLSKEGIDTQYF.

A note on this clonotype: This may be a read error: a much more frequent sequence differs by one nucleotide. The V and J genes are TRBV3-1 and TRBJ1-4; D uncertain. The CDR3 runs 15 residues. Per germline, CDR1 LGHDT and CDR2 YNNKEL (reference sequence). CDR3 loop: CACSQELGVNEKLFF. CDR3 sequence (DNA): TGTGCCTGCAGCCAAGAGCTTGGGGTTAATGAAAAACTGTTTTTT. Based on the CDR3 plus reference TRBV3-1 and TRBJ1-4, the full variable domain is DTAVSQTPKYLVTQMGNDKSIKCEQNLGHDTMYWYKQDSKKFLKIMFSYNNKELIINETVPNRFSPKSPDKAHLNLHINSLELGDSAVYFCACSQELGVNEKLFFGSGTQLSVL.

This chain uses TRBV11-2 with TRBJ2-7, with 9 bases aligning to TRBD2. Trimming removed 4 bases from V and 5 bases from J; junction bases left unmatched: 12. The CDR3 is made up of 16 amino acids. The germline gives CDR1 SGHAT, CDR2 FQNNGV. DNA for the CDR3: TGTGCCAGCAGCTCGATCGGAGGCGGGAGGGCGAACGAGCAGTACTTC. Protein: CASSSIGGGRANEQYF.

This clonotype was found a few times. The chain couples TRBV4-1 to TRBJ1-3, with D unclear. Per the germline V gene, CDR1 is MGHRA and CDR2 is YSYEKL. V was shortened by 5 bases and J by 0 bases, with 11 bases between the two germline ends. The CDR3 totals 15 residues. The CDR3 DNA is TGCGCCAGCAGCTACTATCCAGTCTCTGGAAACACCATATATTTT. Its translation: CASSYYPVSGNTIYF.

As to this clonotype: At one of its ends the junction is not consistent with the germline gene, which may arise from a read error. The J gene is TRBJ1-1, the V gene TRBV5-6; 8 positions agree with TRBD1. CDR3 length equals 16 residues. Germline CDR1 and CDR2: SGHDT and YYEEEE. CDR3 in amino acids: CVSSLGGGQGGTEAFF. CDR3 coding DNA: TGTGTCAGCAGCTTGGGGGGCGGACAGGGTGGCACTGAAGCTTTCTTT.

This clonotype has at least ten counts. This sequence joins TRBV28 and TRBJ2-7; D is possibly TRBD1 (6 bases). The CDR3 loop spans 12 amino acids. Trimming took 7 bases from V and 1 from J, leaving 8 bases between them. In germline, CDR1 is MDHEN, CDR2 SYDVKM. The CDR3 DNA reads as TGTGCCAGCATAAGGGGGTCCTACGAGCAGTACTTC. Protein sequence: CASIRGSYEQYF.

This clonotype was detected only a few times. The CDR3 DNA reads as TGTGCCAGCAGATGGACAGGGGATGTGGAGACCCAGTACTTC. Amino acid sequence: CASRWTGDVETQYF. V and J are TRBV7-9 and TRBJ2-5; 9 nucleotides agree with TRBD1. Looked up from germline, CDR1 is SEHNR and CDR2 is FQNEAQ (reference sequence). The CDR3 length is 14 residues. V lost 6 bases, J lost 5 bases, and 7 bases stayed unmatched.